A single sample gave rise to the 13 T cell receptor beta chains below, sequenced in a study of blood T cell repertoires in COVID-19. The method was immunoSEQ multiplex PCR; TCRdb's version includes in-frame clones alone and lacks a portion of them. The data contain about 120,000 clones, 60% to 80% of them seen just once; the ten biggest clones take up around 5.5%. Sequenced: peripheral blood. The receptors come from a man between 60 and 75 years old with acute or convalescent COVID-19.

This clone turned up a few times. The chain has TRBV7-9 and TRBJ1-2; perhaps TRBD1 as D (5 bases). The CDR3 spans 15 residues. Looked up from germline, CDR1 is SEHNR and CDR2 is FQNEAQ (reference sequence). The V gene lost 0 bases and the J gene lost 8 bases, with 16 bases spanning the gap. CDR3 nucleotides: TGTGCCAGCAGCTTAGCGCTGGGGGGAGTTGAGGGCTACACCTTC. Encoded protein: CASSLALGGVEGYTF.

This clone was seen only a few times. In DNA form, the CDR3 reads TGTGCCAGCAGCTTAGAACAGGGGTCAGCAAATACGCAGTATTTT. This encodes CASSLEQGSANTQYF. The J gene is TRBJ2-3, the V gene TRBV5-6; 7 bases fit TRBD1. CDR1 SGHDT and CDR2 YYEEEE come from the germline V gene. Trimming cost V 2 bases and J 7 bases; bases outside gene matches: 10. CDR3 length: 15 amino acids.

This clone was found once. The chain has TRBV5-1 and TRBJ2-5; 15 bases map to TRBD2. The germline CDR1 and CDR2 sequences are SGHRS and YFSETQ. V was pared by 4 bases and J by 3 bases, with 4 bases of the junction left unmatched. The CDR3 is 16 amino acids. For the CDR3, the DNA is TGCGCCAGCAGCACGGGACTAGCGGGGGGAAAAGAGACCCAGTACTTC. Protein sequence: CASSTGLAGGKETQYF. Full variable domain (rest looked up from reference TRBV5-1 and TRBJ2-5): KAGVTQTPRYLIKTRGQQVTLSCSPISGHRSVSWYQQTPGQGLQFLFEYFSETQRNKGNFPGRFSGRQFSNSRSEMNVSTLELGDSALYLCASSTGLAGGKETQYFGPGTRLLVL.

This chain connects TRBV5-1 to TRBJ1-1, with TRBD1 identical over 9 bases. With 4 bases clipped from V and 4 bases from J, the junction kept 8 bases outside the gene matches. The CDR3 extends over 15 amino acids. Germline assignment: CDR1 SGHRS and CDR2 YFSETQ. The CDR3 sequence is CASSGRTGGITEAFF. The CDR3 nucleotides are TGCGCCAGCAGCGGACGTACAGGGGGCATCACTGAAGCTTTCTTT.

J is TRBJ2-3 and V is TRBV3-1 (or the pseudogene TRBV3-2); no clear D gene. The CDR3 loop spans 12 amino acids. Germline V gene lookup returns CDR1 LGHDT and CDR2 YNNKEL (reference sequence). The ends were cut back, 4 bases at V and 2 bases at J, with 4 bases in the middle. The CDR3 loop is CASSRYTDTQYF. CDR3 in DNA: TGTGCCAGCAGCCGCTACACAGATACGCAGTATTTT.

The CDR3 region is CASSGYGQGIRDYGYTF. CDR3 nucleotide sequence: TGTGCCAGTAGTGGATACGGACAGGGTATTCGGGACTATGGCTACACCTTC. The chain couples TRBV19 to TRBJ1-2; 8 bases line up with TRBD1. Looked up from germline, CDR1 is LNHDA and CDR2 is SQIVND (reference sequence). With 5 bases clipped from V and 3 bases from J, the junction kept 14 bases outside the gene matches. There are 17 residues in the CDR3.

The V gene is TRBV27, the J gene TRBJ1-2; 8 bases fit TRBD1. V trimming: 5 bases; J trimming: 0 bases; junction bases outside the gene matches: 5. This CDR3 is 15 amino acids long. The germline gives CDR1 MNHEY, CDR2 SMNVEV (reference sequence). Here the CDR3 DNA reads TGTGCCAGCAGTCAAGGGACAGGCTCTAACTATGGCTACACCTTC. This gives the protein CASSQGTGSNYGYTF.

In its sample, this clone was seen a few times. The V call is TRBV5-1, the J call TRBJ1-6; D gene uncertain. The V gene's germline CDR1 is SGHRS and CDR2 YFSETQ. The CDR3 consists of 13 residues. Trimming pared 3 bases from V and 7 bases from J, leaving 8 bases between. CDR3 protein: CASSSEWNSPLHF. Written as DNA, the CDR3 is TGCGCCAGCAGCTCCGAGTGGAATTCACCCCTCCACTTT.

The chain couples TRBV13 to TRBJ1-1; D gene ambiguous. The CDR3 runs to 13 residues. V shed 2 bases and J shed 4 bases, with 8 bases lying between them. CDR1 is PRHDT, CDR2 FYEKMQ, per germline (reference sequence). CDR3: CASSLRAGTEAFF. CDR3 in DNA: TGTGCCAGCAGCTTAAGGGCGGGCACTGAAGCTTTCTTT. Full variable domain (remainder filled in from reference TRBV13 and TRBJ1-1): AAGVIQSPRHLIKEKRETATLKCYPIPRHDTVYWYQQGPGQDPQFLISFYEKMQSDKGSIPDRFSAQQFSDYHSELNMSSLELGDSALYFCASSLRAGTEAFFGQGTRLTVV.

The chain carries TRBV19 and TRBJ2-7, with D possibly TRBD1 on 6 matching bases. The CDR3 has 15 amino acids. The V and J ends lost 5 bases and 3 bases respectively, with 17 bases between them. Germline V lookup: CDR1 LNHDA, CDR2 SQIVND (reference sequence). The CDR3 coding sequence is TGTGCCAGTAGTCCCGAACAGGGTTTACGCTACGAGCAGTACTTC. Translated: CASSPEQGLRYEQYF.

This sequence joins TRBV9 and TRBJ1-4, with TRBD1 matching 7 bases. This CDR3 contains 17 residues. CDR1 is SGDLS and CDR2 is YYNGEE in the germline V gene. The J segment lost 1 base and the V segment lost 0 bases, leaving 6 bases of the junction unmatched. CDR3 DNA: TGTGCCAGCAGCGTAGAAGCAGGGGGATTAACTAATGAAAAACTGTTTTTT. Residues: CASSVEAGGLTNEKLFF.

This clone occurred a few times. The chain is built from TRBV4-2 and TRBJ1-5, with D possibly matching TRBD1 (6 bases). With 0 bases removed from V and 6 bases from J, the gap between germline ends came to 18 bases. The CDR3 covers 17 residues. The germline gives CDR1 LGHNA, CDR2 YNFKEQ. CDR3 sequence (DNA): TGTGCCAGCAGCCAAGAACGTAGGGGGATTCAGGGTCAGCCCCAGCATTTT. Translation: CASSQERRGIQGQPQHF.

The CDR3 is CASSQGLTNVLTF. CDR3 nucleotides: TGTGCCAGCAGCCAAGGACTGACCAACGTCCTGACTTTC. The chain recombines TRBV14 with TRBJ2-6; D remains ambiguous. This CDR3 has 13 residues. V lost 1 base to trimming and J lost 8 bases, with 6 bases between them. Germline assignment: CDR1 SGHDN and CDR2 FVKESK.